This T cell receptor (beta chain) was retrieved from a study of T cell changes during pregnancy in multiple sclerosis. Germline V gives CDR1 MDHEN, CDR2 SYDVKM. Deletions cut 2 bases from V and 7 bases from J, with 9 bases between. The CDR3 is made up of 12 amino acids. This clone was observed a single time. Assay: immunoSEQ multiplex PCR; the TCRdb copy retains only in-frame clones and omits some. The sample gives approximately 40,000 clones, under 95% of which show up once; approximately 0.8% is in the top ten. The V gene is TRBV28, the J gene TRBJ2-7, with D hard to call. This receptor was identified in a female donor with multiple sclerosis, enrolled in a pregnancy study. Sample: CD4+ T cells from peripheral blood mononuclear cells, taken in the third trimester of pregnancy. The CDR3: CASSLSSWEQYF. CDR3 sequence (DNA): TGTGCCAGCAGTTTAAGTAGCTGGGAGCAGTACTTC.